Listed here are 32 T cell receptor beta chains from one sample, sequenced in a study of T cells in narcolepsy. Profiling relied on immunoSEQ multiplex PCR, and the TCRdb table lists in-frame clones only, not all of them. Among about 25,000 clones listed, roughly 86% were seen once. The specimen sequenced was CD45RA- memory CD4+ T cells from PBMCs. These receptors originate from a human donor with narcolepsy.

The chain's CDR3 is CAGLSGRAINEQFF. CDR3 DNA: TGTGCCGGGCTAAGCGGGAGGGCGATCAATGAGCAGTTCTTC. V is TRBV2 and J is TRBJ2-1, with TRBD2 matching over 10 bases. The CDR3 sequence is 14 residues long. The germline V gene encodes CDR1 SNHLY and CDR2 FYNNEI. J lost 6 bases, V lost 11 bases, and 10 bases had no gene match.

This clone was picked up a small number of times. The V gene is TRBV2, the J gene TRBJ1-3; D possibly corresponds to TRBD1 (5 bases). CDR1 is SNHLY and CDR2 is FYNNEI in the germline V gene. This CDR3 has 12 residues. Trimming removed 6 bases from V and 4 bases from J, with 7 bases in between. CDR3 coding DNA: TGTGCCAGCAGGACAGAAGGAAACACCATATATTTT. It encodes CASRTEGNTIYF.

The chain couples TRBV11-2 to TRBJ2-2, with no clear D. CDR1 is SGHAT, CDR2 FQNNGV, per germline. The CDR3 spans 15 residues. V was cut by 5 bases and J by 7 bases, with 17 bases left in between. The CDR3 DNA reads TGTGCCAGCAGCCCCCCACTTCGGGCGAACGGGGAGCTGTTTTTT. This sequence encodes CASSPPLRANGELFF. Filled out from reference TRBV11-2 and TRBJ2-2, the complete variable domain reads EAGVAQSPRYKIIEKRQSVAFWCNPISGHATLYWYQQILGQGPKLLIQFQNNGVVDDSQLPKDRFSAERLKGVDSTLKIQPAKLEDSAVYLCASSPPLRANGELFFGEGSRLTVL.

The chain is built from TRBV7-9 and TRBJ1-3; no definite D call. CDR3 length: 18 residues. The ends were cut back, 5 bases at V and 0 bases at J, with 20 bases in the middle. Germline-derived CDR1 and CDR2 are SEHNR and FQNEAQ (reference sequence). CDR3 residues: CASSANGRTFGSGNTIYF. Written as DNA, the CDR3 is TGTGCCAGCAGCGCAAACGGACGGACTTTCGGCTCTGGAAACACCATATATTTT.

The rearrangement links TRBV9 to TRBJ1-2; 8 bases fit TRBD1. Germline lookup yields CDR1 SGDLS and CDR2 YYNGEE. V was clipped by 2 bases and J by 8 bases; unmatched bases: 8. The CDR3 length is 14 residues. The DNA of the CDR3 is TGTGCCAGCAGCGTGAACAGGGGGTTTGGCGGCTACACCTTC. Translated: CASSVNRGFGGYTF.

The sample holds one count of this clone. The J gene is TRBJ2-7, the V gene TRBV6-1; 10 bases agree with TRBD1. Germline CDR1 is MNHNS and CDR2 is SASEGT. The CDR3 has 14 amino acids. V dropped 6 bases and J dropped 12; count of bases not matched to a gene: 14. CDR3: CASRSGTGAPKAYF. The CDR3 region has the DNA TGTGCCAGCAGGTCCGGGACAGGGGCCCCTAAAGCGTACTTC.

This sequence joins TRBV2 and TRBJ1-5, with TRBD1 matching 10 bases. Per germline, CDR1 SNHLY and CDR2 FYNNEI. The junction had 6 bases not matched to a gene; V was cut back by 5 bases and J by 5 bases. This CDR3 is 15 amino acids long. The CDR3 DNA sequence: TGTGCCAGCAGTTTGTCCGGGACAGGGGATCAGCCCCAGCATTTT. As protein: CASSLSGTGDQPQHF. The full variable domain, in which reference TRBV2 and TRBJ1-5 provide the parts outside the CDR3, is EPEVTQTPSHQVTQMGQEVILRCVPISNHLYFYWYRQILGQKVEFLVSFYNNEISEKSEIFDDQFSVERPDGSNFTLKIRSTKLEDSAMYFCASSLSGTGDQPQHFGDGTRLSIL.

In this sample, this clone turned up once. The chain carries TRBV7-2 and TRBJ2-5; D not certain. The CDR3 covers 11 residues. V dropped 4 bases and J dropped 5 bases, with 5 bases sitting between them. Germline V gene lookup returns CDR1 SGHTA and CDR2 FQGNSA. Here the CDR3 DNA reads TGTGCCAGCAGCTCAGTGGAGACCCAGTACTTC. It encodes CASSSVETQYF.

This clone was observed once. This chain uses TRBV11-2 with TRBJ1-3; D remains unclear. The V end lost 6 bases, the J end lost 0 bases, and 12 bases lay between the germline ends. This CDR3 is 15 amino acids long. Germline V gives CDR1 SGHAT, CDR2 FQNNGV. CDR3 sequence (DNA): TGTGCCAGCAGGGCGCGGGGTAGCTCTGGAAACACCATATATTTT. Residues: CASRARGSSGNTIYF.

This clone was found once. The J gene is TRBJ2-5, the V gene TRBV7-9; 10 bases map to TRBD2. The germline CDR1 and CDR2 sequences are SEHNR and FQNEAQ (reference sequence). This CDR3 spans 17 amino acids. V shed 1 base and J 1 base; nucleotides not matched to a gene: 6. The CDR3 region is CASSLGLAGVPQETQYF. The CDR3 region has the DNA TGTGCCAGCAGCTTAGGGCTAGCGGGAGTCCCCCAAGAGACCCAGTACTTC. Drawing the rest from reference TRBV7-9 and TRBJ2-5, the complete variable domain is DTGVSQNPRHKITKRGQNVTFRCDPISEHNRLYWYRQTLGQGPEFLTYFQNEAQLEKSRLLSDRFSAERPKGSFSTLEIQRTEQGDSAMYLCASSLGLAGVPQETQYFGPGTRLLVL.

J is TRBJ2-7 and V is TRBV29-1; 11 bases agree with TRBD2. The length of the CDR3 is 16 residues. Per the germline V gene, CDR1 is SQVTM and CDR2 is ANQGSEA. Trimming took 4 bases from V and 4 from J; bases not matched to a gene: 12. In DNA form, the CDR3 reads TGCAGCGTTGGAAAGCCACTAGCGGGAGCAGGGTACGAGCAGTACTTC. It codes for CSVGKPLAGAGYEQYF.

The rearrangement joins TRBV7-3 to TRBJ2-1, with a possible D match to TRBD2 (5 bases). The V gene lost 4 bases and the J gene lost 5 bases, with 15 bases spanning the gap. CDR1 and CDR2 from the germline V gene are SGHTA and FQGTGA. The CDR3 length is 15 residues. The CDR3 spells CASSSRTDFNNEQFF. CDR3 nucleotide sequence: TGTGCCAGCAGCTCTAGAACGGACTTCAACAATGAGCAGTTCTTC.

Comment on this clone: The DNA is omitted, as the CDR3 cannot be located on it reliably, and the CDR3 follows TCRdb's listing. This rearrangement joins TRBV6-5 to TRBJ2-7; the table's D call of TRBD2 was not tested on the DNA. Germline V gives CDR1 MNHEY, CDR2 SVGAGI. The CDR3 extends over 12 residues, inclusive of both ends. The CDR3: CASSYFAGGSIF.

The chain couples TRBV20-1 to TRBJ2-7; D gene uncertain. There are 10 residues in the CDR3. The germline V gene has CDR1 DFQATT and CDR2 SNEGSKA (reference sequence). Deletions cut 3 bases from V and 5 bases from J, with 5 bases between. CDR3 residues: CSASTNEQYF. The CDR3, as DNA: TGCAGTGCTAGTACAAACGAGCAGTACTTC.

In DNA form, the CDR3 reads TGTGCCAGTAGTCTCCGGGGTAGCGGGAAAGGCACAGATACGCAGTATTTT. Translating gives CASSLRGSGKGTDTQYF. The chain carries TRBV19 and TRBJ2-3; 8 nucleotides match TRBD2. The CDR3 runs 17 residues. Germline CDR1 is LNHDA and CDR2 is SQIVND (reference sequence). V lost 5 bases and J lost 1; bases outside the gene matches: 11.

The chain carries TRBV5-6 and TRBJ1-5; possibly TRBD1 for D (5 bases). The ends were cut back, 7 bases at V and 4 bases at J, with 12 bases in the middle. CDR1 is SGHDT and CDR2 is YYEEEE in the germline V gene. The CDR3 consists of 13 residues. CDR3 sequence (DNA): TGTGCCAGCCGCCGGGGCCGAAATCAGCCCCAGCATTTT. It yields the protein CASRRGRNQPQHF.

The chain combines TRBV27 with TRBJ2-1; 13 bases match TRBD2. The CDR3 spans 18 residues. J was trimmed by 7 bases and V by 6 bases; bases with no gene match: 15. Germline V gene sequence: CDR1 MNHEY, CDR2 SMNVEV (reference sequence). The DNA of the CDR3 is TGTGCCAGCAGCCTACTACTAGCGGGAGGGGGGGTGTATAATGAGCAGTTCTTC. Translating gives CASSLLLAGGGVYNEQFF.

This clone was counted once. The chain links TRBV6-5 to TRBJ1-2; 7 bases map to TRBD1. Germline values: CDR1 MNHEY, CDR2 SVGAGI. CDR3 length: 12 amino acids. With V trimmed by 8 bases and J by 0 bases, 0 bases remained unmatched. The CDR3 DNA sequence: TGTGCCAGCCAGGGGGCTAACTATGGCTACACCTTC. The encoded protein is CASQGANYGYTF.

CDR3 nucleotides: TGTGCCAGCAGCCCTGGGTACAATGAGCAGTTCTTC. Amino acid sequence: CASSPGYNEQFF. This chain connects TRBV5-6 to TRBJ2-1; D ambiguous. This CDR3 has 12 residues. Trimming removed 4 bases at V and 4 bases at J, with 6 bases between. CDR1 and CDR2 (germline): SGHDT, YYEEEE.

This clone came up a few times. The chain couples TRBV7-2 to TRBJ2-5, with TRBD2 matching 9 bases. Germline-derived CDR1 and CDR2 are SGHTA and FQGNSA. Trimming at V came to 1 base and at J to 1 base, leaving 7 bases not matched to a gene. This CDR3 region has 17 residues. The CDR3: CASSLGTVAGAQETQYF. DNA of the CDR3: TGTGCCAGCAGCTTAGGGACGGTAGCGGGAGCCCAAGAGACCCAGTACTTC.

The J gene is TRBJ1-1, the V gene TRBV7-3, with TRBD1 as a possible D gene (6 bases). This CDR3 is built from 12 residues. The germline V gene has CDR1 SGHTA and CDR2 FQGTGA. Between the trimmed V and J ends, which lost 5 bases and 5 bases, there was a span of 9 bases. The CDR3 protein is CASSRGGTEAFF. DNA of the CDR3: TGTGCCAGCAGCCGAGGGGGGACTGAAGCTTTCTTT. The variable domain in full, with the rest retrieved from reference TRBV7-3 and TRBJ1-1, is GAGVSQTPSNKVTEKGKYVELRCDPISGHTALYWYRQSLGQGPEFLIYFQGTGAADDSGLPNDRFFAVRPEGSVSTLKIQRTERGDSAVYLCASSRGGTEAFFGQGTRLTVV.

V is TRBV18 and J is TRBJ2-1; D remains unclear. The germline V gene encodes CDR1 KGHSH and CDR2 LQKENI. V gave up 3 bases and J gave up 2 bases, with 5 bases separating them. The CDR3 has 13 amino acids. In DNA, the CDR3 is TGTGCCAGCTCACCGGAGACCTACAATGAGCAGTTCTTC. As protein: CASSPETYNEQFF.

The rearrangement links TRBV28 to TRBJ2-3, with 7 nucleotides matching TRBD1. The CDR3 is made up of 15 amino acids. Germline CDR1 is MDHEN and CDR2 is SYDVKM. V shed 6 bases, J shed 0 bases, and the junction held 6 bases outside the gene matches. The CDR3 DNA is TGTGCCAGCAGCCCTCTACAGGGGAGCACAGATACGCAGTATTTT. This sequence encodes CASSPLQGSTDTQYF.

CDR3 bases: TGTGCCAGCTCAAAAGGCCGGGACAGGGAAAACACCATATATTTT. Encoded protein: CASSKGRDRENTIYF. J is TRBJ1-3 and V is TRBV6-5; TRBD1 matches 9 bases. CDR1 MNHEY and CDR2 SVGAGI come from the germline V gene. The V and J ends lost 8 bases and 6 bases, in that order; junction bases with no gene match: 11. This CDR3 is 15 amino acids long.

This clone is a singleton in its sample. The chain employs TRBV5-6 and TRBJ2-1; D may correspond to TRBD1 or TRBD2 (5 bases each). CDR1 is SGHDT and CDR2 is YYEEEE in the germline V gene. Trimming pared 4 bases from V and 6 bases from J, leaving 17 bases between. The CDR3 is made up of 15 amino acids. The DNA for the CDR3 is TGTGCCAGCAGCCTGGGCGGCCTGGGGGTCAATGAGCAGTTCTTC. Its protein is CASSLGGLGVNEQFF.

J is TRBJ2-4 and V is TRBV29-1, with 14 nucleotides matching TRBD2. This CDR3 spans 15 amino acids. Germline assignment: CDR1 SQVTM and CDR2 ANQGSEA. In DNA, the CDR3 is TGCGGCGCAAGACTAGCGGGAGGGCCTAGAAACATTCAGTACTTC. This encodes CGARLAGGPRNIQYF.

This chain joins TRBV12-5 and TRBJ1-1; 7 bases agree with TRBD1. Per the germline V gene, CDR1 is LGHNT and CDR2 is FRNRAP. CDR3 length equals 13 residues. V shed 6 bases and J 4 bases; nucleotides not matched to a gene: 5. The CDR3 protein is CASGLNRGTEAFF. CDR3 nucleotides: TGTGCTAGTGGGCTAAACAGGGGCACTGAAGCTTTCTTT.

The V and J genes are TRBV4-3 and TRBJ1-2; D gene unclear. Germline V gene lookup returns CDR1 LGHNA and CDR2 YSLEER. This CDR3 comprises 16 residues. V lost 2 bases and J lost 4, with 17 bases in between. The CDR3 loop is CASSQSSNRAIYGYTF. The CDR3 DNA follows: TGCGCCAGCAGCCAATCCTCTAACCGGGCCATCTATGGCTACACCTTC.

The CDR3 DNA reads as TGTGCCAGCAGCTTGGGGTTGGTTATCCACCACTACGAGCAGTACTTC. It translates to CASSLGLVIHHYEQYF. The chain recombines TRBV5-4 with TRBJ2-7; no reliable D call. The V end was cut by 0 bases, the J end by 3 bases, with 16 bases between. The CDR3 extends over 16 amino acids. Germline V lookup: CDR1 SGHNT, CDR2 YYREEE (reference sequence).

The gene calls are TRBV7-3 and TRBJ2-3, with TRBD1 matching 8 bases. CDR1 is SGHTA and CDR2 is FQGTGA in the germline V gene. The V segment lost 5 bases and the J segment 7 bases; nucleotides outside the gene matches: 8. The CDR3 length is 14 residues. CDR3 nucleotide sequence: TGTGCCAGCAGCCCCGGACAGGGTTTGAATACGCAGTATTTT. Translated, it gives CASSPGQGLNTQYF. The full variable domain, with the rest looked up from reference TRBV7-3 and TRBJ2-3, is GAGVSQTPSNKVTEKGKYVELRCDPISGHTALYWYRQSLGQGPEFLIYFQGTGAADDSGLPNDRFFAVRPEGSVSTLKIQRTERGDSAVYLCASSPGQGLNTQYFGPGTRLTVL.

This chain uses TRBV15 with TRBJ2-1; D unresolved. The CDR3 has 15 residues. The V end was cut by 2 bases, the J end by 1 base, with 9 bases between. Per germline, CDR1 LNHNV and CDR2 YYDKDF (reference sequence). The CDR3 DNA follows: TGTGCCACCAGCAGAAAGAGGCCGTCCTACAATGAGCAGTTCTTC. This encodes CATSRKRPSYNEQFF.

In its sample, this clone was seen once. The chain employs TRBV28 and TRBJ1-5; weak D call: TRBD1 (6 bases). The V end was cut by 6 bases, the J end by 2 bases, with 17 bases between. The CDR3 runs to 16 residues. Germline CDR1 is MDHEN and CDR2 is SYDVKM. CDR3 in amino acids: CASSYLRGAGNQPQHF. The CDR3 DNA reads TGTGCCAGCAGCTACCTGCGGGGGGCGGGCAATCAGCCCCAGCATTTT.